The 30 T cell receptor beta chains below all came from one sample that was sequenced in a study of T-cell reconstitution after alpha-beta-depleted transplantation in children. Unique molecular identifiers were incorporated during preparation of the TCRbeta library. Each CDR3 protein is one row after TCRdb ran MiXCR on the PCR reads. This table holds about 200,000 distinct CDR3 sequences, approximately 6% found once. The source material was PBMCs, sampled before TCRalphabeta/CD19-depleted stem cell transplant. The source of these receptors is a girl under three years old with combined immunodeficiency, due to receive a stem cell transplant.

This clonotype was detected ten times or more. The rearrangement joins TRBV20-1 to TRBJ2-1, with a tentative D call TRBD2 (5 bases). V was trimmed by 3 bases and J by 7 bases, leaving 7 bases between them. In germline, CDR1 is DFQATT, CDR2 SNEGSKA (reference sequence). This CDR3 comprises 11 residues. CDR3: CSASKRNEQFF. CDR3 bases: TGCAGTGCTAGTAAGCGGAATGAGCAGTTCTTC.

The table lists this clonotype with many counts. The chain couples TRBV29-1 to TRBJ1-1, with a possible D match to TRBD1 (5 bases). Trimming pared 6 bases from V and 0 bases from J, leaving 11 bases between. The length of the CDR3 is 13 residues. CDR1 SQVTM and CDR2 ANQGSEA come from the germline V gene. The CDR3 nucleotides are TGCAGCGTGCTGGACAACATGAACACTGAAGCTTTCTTT. Translating gives CSVLDNMNTEAFF.

This clonotype has ten or more counts. The J gene is TRBJ2-3, the V gene TRBV12-3 or TRBV12-4; D is tentatively TRBD1 or TRBD2 (5 bases each). This CDR3 has 15 residues. V was cut by 5 bases and J by 0 bases, with 12 bases left in between. CDR3 coding DNA: TGTGCCAGCAGTATCGGGACCGTGAGCACAGATACGCAGTATTTT. Translation: CASSIGTVSTDTQYF.

This clonotype came up many times. The rearrangement uses TRBV20-1 and TRBJ1-2; 10 bases map to TRBD1. V lost 0 bases to trimming and J lost 2 bases; unmatched junction nucleotides: 9. This CDR3 is built from 17 residues. Germline V gives CDR1 DFQATT, CDR2 SNEGSKA (reference sequence). CDR3 coding DNA: TGCAGTGCTAGAGACGGGACAGGGGAGAGGAGGAACTATGGCTACACCTTC. It translates to CSARDGTGERRNYGYTF.

This clonotype came up many times. The chain is built from TRBV4-1 and TRBJ1-5; D is uncertain. CDR3 length equals 14 residues. V gave up 2 bases and J gave up 7 bases, with 12 bases separating them. Germline CDR1 reads MGHRA; CDR2 reads YSYEKL. In DNA form, the CDR3 reads TGCGCCAGCAGCCAATTGCATGACCACCAGCCCCAGCATTTT. Amino acids: CASSQLHDHQPQHF.

The chain combines TRBV7-3 with TRBJ2-6; possibly TRBD1 for D (6 bases). The CDR3 contains 17 residues. Deletions cut 2 bases from V and 0 bases from J, with 11 bases between. Germline lookup yields CDR1 SGHTA and CDR2 FQGTGA. The CDR3 reads CASSLGQGYSGANVLTF. Written as DNA, the CDR3 is TGTGCCAGCAGCTTAGGGCAGGGGTACTCTGGGGCCAACGTCCTGACTTTC. Together with reference TRBV7-3 and TRBJ2-6, the CDR3 gives the full variable domain: GAGVSQTPSNKVTEKGKYVELRCDPISGHTALYWYRQSLGQGPEFLIYFQGTGAADDSGLPNDRFFAVRPEGSVSTLKIQRTERGDSAVYLCASSLGQGYSGANVLTFGAGSRLTVL.

This clonotype was recorded at least ten times. In DNA, the CDR3 is TGTGCCAGCAGCAAAGCCCGGACAGGGGGCTTTGGCTACACCTTC. Protein: CASSKARTGGFGYTF. This chain uses TRBV21-1 with TRBJ1-2; the tabulated D call, TRBD1, remains unverified against the DNA. TRBV21-1 is designated a pseudogene. The CDR3 is made up of 15 amino acids.

This chain connects TRBV5-1 to TRBJ2-3; 12 bases match TRBD2. After removal of 0 bases from V and 6 bases from J, the junction contained 5 bases not matched to a gene. The V gene's germline CDR1 is SGHRS and CDR2 YFSETQ. CDR3 length: 16 residues. The CDR3 loop is CASSLVTSGRVDTQYF. CDR3 sequence (DNA): TGCGCCAGCAGCTTGGTGACTAGCGGGAGAGTGGATACGCAGTATTTT. The full variable domain, in which reference TRBV5-1 and TRBJ2-3 provide the parts outside the CDR3, is KAGVTQTPRYLIKTRGQQVTLSCSPISGHRSVSWYQQTPGQGLQFLFEYFSETQRNKGNFPGRFSGRQFSNSRSEMNVSTLELGDSALYLCASSLVTSGRVDTQYFGPGTRLTVL.

This clonotype was found a few times. The chain joins TRBV12-3 or TRBV12-4 to TRBJ2-3, with 10 positions matching TRBD1. This CDR3 comprises 17 residues. V was clipped by 8 bases and J by 2 bases; unmatched bases: 13. The CDR3, as DNA: TGTGCCAGCGGTCCCCTGACAGGGGGCGCCGCCACAGATACGCAGTATTTT. Encoded protein: CASGPLTGGAATDTQYF.

This clonotype has a count of ten or more. This rearrangement joins TRBV6-5 to TRBJ2-5; TRBD2 is a possible D gene (7 bases). The CDR3 covers 15 residues. With 2 bases removed from V and 2 bases from J, the gap between germline ends came to 12 bases. Germline V CDR1 and CDR2: MNHEY, SVGAGI. The CDR3 is CASSYGGGQQETQYF. CDR3 bases: TGTGCCAGCAGTTACGGGGGGGGGCAACAAGAGACCCAGTACTTC.

At least ten counts were recorded for this clonotype. This chain joins TRBV9 and TRBJ2-3, with a possible D match to TRBD2 (6 bases). The V gene's germline CDR1 is SGDLS and CDR2 YYNGEE. The CDR3 sequence is 15 residues long. V dropped 4 bases and J dropped 0 bases, with 12 bases sitting between them. Here the CDR3 DNA reads TGTGCCAGCAGCTATAGCGGTTCTAGCACAGATACGCAGTATTTT. Protein: CASSYSGSSTDTQYF.

This clonotype was observed at least ten times. The chain joins TRBV29-1 to TRBJ2-5; 9 nucleotides line up with TRBD1. CDR1 and CDR2 (germline): SQVTM, ANQGSEA. Unmatched junction bases numbered 13, after V lost 6 bases and J lost 5 bases. CDR3 length: 15 residues. The DNA of the CDR3 is TGCAGCGTAGTACCCCGGGACAGGGTAATTGAGACCCAGTACTTC. This codes for CSVVPRDRVIETQYF. Full variable domain (remainder filled in from reference TRBV29-1 and TRBJ2-5): SAVISQKPSRDICQRGTSLTIQCQVDSQVTMMFWYRQQPGQSLTLIATANQGSEATYESGFVIDKFPISRPNLTFSTLTVSNMSPEDSSIYLCSVVPRDRVIETQYFGPGTRLLVL.

This clonotype was counted at least ten times. V is TRBV7-9 and J is TRBJ2-3, with D unclear. Looked up from germline, CDR1 is SEHNR and CDR2 is FQNEAQ (reference sequence). Trimming stripped 5 bases from V and 6 bases from J, with 9 bases between. This CDR3 region has 12 residues. Here the CDR3 reads CASSPIEDTQYF. The CDR3 DNA sequence: TGTGCCAGCAGCCCCATAGAGGATACGCAGTATTTT.

This clonotype was counted at least ten times. The J gene is TRBJ1-1, the V gene TRBV3-1; the D gene is possibly TRBD1 (6 bases). The CDR3 runs 16 residues. Germline loops: CDR1 LGHDT, CDR2 YNNKEL (reference sequence). V was pared by 2 bases and J by 1 base, with 14 bases between. In DNA form, the CDR3 reads TGTGCCAGCAGCCAAACAGGGAGAGTAAAGAACACTGAAGCTTTCTTT. Protein product: CASSQTGRVKNTEAFF.

This clonotype was picked up many times. This chain links TRBV27 with TRBJ2-1; TRBD2 might be the D (6 bases). This CDR3 contains 15 residues. With 8 bases removed from V and 6 bases from J, the gap between germline ends came to 20 bases. Germline V gene sequence: CDR1 MNHEY, CDR2 SMNVEV (reference sequence). CDR3 loop: CASGLPGSRANEQFF. CDR3 coding DNA: TGTGCCAGCGGACTACCGGGATCTCGAGCCAATGAGCAGTTCTTC.

Points on this clonotype: A much larger clone lies one base from this, so it may be a read error. The chain employs TRBV6-1 and TRBJ2-3; 7 nucleotides align to TRBD1. J gave up 7 bases and V 9 bases, and 13 bases lay outside the gene matches. The length of the CDR3 is 14 residues. The V gene's germline CDR1 is MNHNS and CDR2 SASEGT. The CDR3 sequence: CASGEDRATHTQYF. In nucleotides, the CDR3 is TGTGCCAGTGGGGAAGACAGGGCGACACATACGCAGTATTTT.

In this sample, this clonotype turned up many times. V usage is TRBV11-1 and J usage is TRBJ2-1, with TRBD2 matching 8 bases. V dropped 7 bases and J dropped 8; count of bases not matched to a gene: 25. In germline, CDR1 is SGHAT, CDR2 FQDESV (reference sequence). The CDR3 is 19 residues long. CDR3 bases: TGTGCCAGCATCCCAAGGGGAGCGGGGGCCTCCGTTTTTGGTCATGAGCAGTTCTTC. It specifies CASIPRGAGASVFGHEQFF.

This clonotype came up many times. Compared with germline, one end of the junction differs, possibly owing to a read error. This chain links TRBV12-3 or TRBV12-4 with TRBJ1-3; a possible D gene is TRBD1 (5 bases). The CDR3 contains 8 residues. This chain's CDR3 is CASSPRDF. CDR3 nucleotide sequence: TGTGCCAGCAGTCCCAGGGATTTT.

V is TRBV7-2 and J is TRBJ1-5; D is ambiguous. V gave up 2 bases and J gave up 3 bases, with 11 bases separating them. Germline V CDR1 and CDR2: SGHTA, FQGNSA. This CDR3 is built from 15 residues. CDR3 sequence: CASSLSRGSNQPQHF. The DNA of the CDR3 is TGTGCCAGCAGCTTAAGCCGGGGTTCCAATCAGCCCCAGCATTTT.

At least ten counts were recorded for this clonotype. The chain carries TRBV28 and TRBJ2-4, with D possibly being TRBD1 or TRBD2 (6 bases each). Trimming took off 2 bases at V and 5 bases at J, with 10 bases between the two ends. Germline V gene lookup returns CDR1 MDHEN and CDR2 SYDVKM. This CDR3 contains 14 residues. CDR3 DNA sequence: TGTGCCAGCAGTTTAGAGGGGGGCGAAAACATTCAGTACTTC. Protein sequence: CASSLEGGENIQYF.

This clonotype was found many times. The chain recombines TRBV7-6 with TRBJ2-7; no definite D call. In germline, CDR1 is SGHVS, CDR2 FNYEAQ. Trimming pared 5 bases from V and 3 bases from J, leaving 11 bases between. The CDR3 is 13 residues long. The CDR3 coding sequence is TGTGCCAGCAGCGTAAGTGCTAGCTACGAGCAGTACTTC. Translating it yields CASSVSASYEQYF.

This clonotype was seen repeatedly, ten times or more. The J gene is TRBJ1-4, the V gene TRBV28; TRBD1 might be the D (6 bases). This CDR3 has 13 residues. Trimming removed 5 bases from V and 7 bases from J, with 11 bases in between. Per the germline V gene, CDR1 is MDHEN and CDR2 is SYDVKM. CDR3 nucleotide sequence: TGTGCCAGCAGTCGGACAGTCTCTGAAAAACTGTTTTTT. This translates into CASSRTVSEKLFF.

The table lists this clonotype with many counts. This sequence joins TRBV28 and TRBJ2-1; 9 bases map to TRBD2. The V segment lost 3 bases and the J segment 9 bases; nucleotides outside the gene matches: 6. This CDR3 contains 14 residues. Germline-derived CDR1 and CDR2 are MDHEN and SYDVKM. In DNA, the CDR3 is TGTGCCAGCAGTTTGCTAGCGGGAATCAGTGAGCAGTTCTTC. This sequence encodes CASSLLAGISEQFF.

This clonotype was counted at least ten times. The chain combines TRBV12-3 or TRBV12-4 with TRBJ2-3; D ambiguous. CDR3 length equals 14 residues. Trimming left V 6 bases short and J 0 bases short, with 10 bases between. The CDR3 protein is CASRRQDSTDTQYF. For the CDR3, the DNA is TGTGCCAGCAGGAGGCAAGACAGCACAGATACGCAGTATTTT.

This clonotype showed up many times. The chain uses TRBV29-1 and TRBJ2-4; D call uncertain. V gave up 5 bases and J gave up 0 bases, with 11 bases separating them. CDR3 length: 14 amino acids. Germline lookup yields CDR1 SQVTM and CDR2 ANQGSEA. For the CDR3, the DNA is TGCAGCGTTTGGACCGGCCTAGCCAAAAACATTCAGTACTTC. As protein: CSVWTGLAKNIQYF.

This clonotype has ten or more counts. The chain links TRBV4-3 to TRBJ2-7; D is perhaps TRBD2 (6 bases). CDR3 size: 13 residues. The germline V and J ends were trimmed by 1 base and 7 bases, with 11 bases remaining between them. Germline CDR1 reads LGHNA; CDR2 reads YSLEER. The DNA of the CDR3 is TGCGCCAGCAGCCAAGGGGACTCTCTGGAGCAGTACTTC. Its protein product is CASSQGDSLEQYF.

In its sample, this clonotype was seen many times. The J gene is TRBJ2-7, the V gene TRBV6-6; maybe TRBD2 (6 bases). Trimming removed 7 bases at V and 4 bases at J, with 14 bases between. This CDR3 region has 13 residues. Germline V gene data show CDR1 as MNHNY and CDR2 as SVGAGI (reference sequence). CDR3 DNA sequence: TGTGCCAGCACCCGGGACTTGCCGTACGAGCAGTACTTC. This gives the protein CASTRDLPYEQYF.

The sample holds many counts of this clonotype. CDR3 nucleotide sequence: TGTGCCAGCAGCCAACAGGGTGATTGGGGCGAGCAGTACTTC. Encoded protein: CASSQQGDWGEQYF. The rearrangement joins TRBV11-3 to TRBJ2-7; possibly TRBD1 for D (6 bases). This CDR3 has 14 residues. Trimming pared 5 bases from V and 6 bases from J, leaving 17 bases between. Germline values: CDR1 SGHNT, CDR2 YENEEA.

This clonotype was counted at least ten times. The chain uses TRBV6-2 or TRBV6-3 and TRBJ2-2; D is ambiguous. V lost 7 bases to trimming and J lost 10 bases, with 16 bases between them. The length of the CDR3 is 13 residues. Germline V gene sequence: CDR1 MNHEY, CDR2 SVGEGT. For the CDR3, the DNA is TGTGCCAGCACTCAGACGCCCCCTACGGAGCTGTTTTTT. This encodes CASTQTPPTELFF.

Regarding this clonotype: A single base separates this from a much larger clone, so it may be a read error. The chain couples TRBV20-1 to TRBJ2-7, with TRBD2 identical over 9 bases. CDR3 length equals 16 residues. V lost 4 bases, J lost 6 bases, and 16 bases stayed unmatched. CDR1 is DFQATT, CDR2 SNEGSKA, per germline (reference sequence). CDR3 DNA: TGCAGTGCTAACCCACCTTCTAGCGGGGAACACTGCGAGCAGTACTTC. This encodes CSANPPSSGEHCEQYF.